A single sample is the source of the 21 T cell receptor beta chains below, sequenced in a study of T cells in Graves' hyperthyroidism and ophthalmopathy. Amplification yielded TCR beta CDR3 regions, with RNA transcripts as the source. During a first-round RT-PCR of the TCR CDR3, the HTBI primer set was used. TCRdb re-analysed the multiplex PCR reads in MiXCR, keeping a single row per CDR3 protein. The sample lists around 500,000 distinct CDR3 sequences; about 16% were seen once. The specimen sequenced was blood. The receptors were sampled from a woman in her 30s with Graves' ophthalmopathy.

This clonotype was detected ten times or more. This chain joins TRBV2 and TRBJ2-7; no reliable D call. CDR1 is SNHLY, CDR2 FYNNEI, per germline. The CDR3 has 13 amino acids. Trimming left V 3 bases short and J 2 bases short, with 8 bases between. CDR3: CASSDPLAYEQYF. The CDR3 DNA sequence: TGTGCCAGCAGTGACCCACTTGCCTACGAGCAGTACTTC.

The sample holds many counts of this clonotype. The chain couples TRBV6-2 or TRBV6-3 to TRBJ2-5; the match to TRBD2 covers 7 bases. The V gene end was trimmed by 7 bases and the J gene end by 2 bases; junction bases not matched to a gene: 4. The CDR3 has 13 amino acids. Germline assignment: CDR1 MNHEY and CDR2 SVGEGT. CDR3 residues: CASTEREQETQYF. The CDR3 DNA follows: TGTGCCAGCACAGAGCGGGAACAAGAGACCCAGTACTTC.

This clonotype came up many times. The chain carries TRBV6-1 and TRBJ1-2; D gene unclear. This CDR3 contains 15 residues. CDR1 is MNHNS, CDR2 SASEGT, per germline. Deletions cut 5 bases from V and 0 bases from J, with 13 bases between. Here the CDR3 DNA reads TGTGCCAGCAGTCCCGCAGCGGTTTCTAACTATGGCTACACCTTC. This encodes CASSPAAVSNYGYTF.

This clonotype came up many times. CDR3 sequence reads: CASSVEGQGNEQFF. The CDR3 nucleotides are TGTGCCAGCAGCGTAGAGGGCCAAGGCAATGAGCAGTTCTTC. The rearrangement uses TRBV9 and TRBJ2-1, with D unclear. Germline V gene lookup returns CDR1 SGDLS and CDR2 YYNGEE. The V and J ends lost 0 bases and 6 bases respectively, with 10 bases between them. This CDR3 has 14 amino acids.

This clonotype has just a few counts. The chain recombines TRBV12-3 or TRBV12-4 with TRBJ2-7; unclear D gene. V was clipped by 1 base and J by 0 bases, with 10 bases between them. This CDR3 is built from 15 residues. CDR3 amino acids: CASSLGGILSYEQYF. The CDR3 DNA follows: TGTGCCAGCAGTTTAGGTGGGATACTCTCCTACGAGCAGTACTTC.

The chain carries TRBV5-1 and TRBJ2-5; D perhaps matches TRBD2 (5 bases). V shed 0 bases and J shed 1 base, with 10 bases lying between them. CDR1 is SGHRS, CDR2 YFSETQ, per germline. The CDR3 contains 15 residues. The DNA for the CDR3 is TGCGCCAGCAGCTTGGTAGGGAGTCCCCAAGAGACCCAGTACTTC. Its translation: CASSLVGSPQETQYF.

V gene TRBV7-9 combines with J gene TRBJ1-2; D unclear. With 1 base removed from V and 4 bases from J, the gap between germline ends came to 13 bases. Germline CDR1 reads SEHNR; CDR2 reads FQNEAQ (reference sequence). The CDR3 length is 15 residues. Here the CDR3 DNA reads TGTGCCAGCAGCTTAGAAGTGCCCGGGGTCTATGGCTACACCTTC. Translation: CASSLEVPGVYGYTF.

The rearrangement links TRBV6-5 to TRBJ1-5, with no clear D. The V and J ends lost 2 bases and 3 bases respectively, with 5 bases between them. CDR1 is MNHEY and CDR2 is SVGAGI in the germline V gene. The CDR3 runs to 13 residues. CDR3 coding DNA: TGTGCCAGCAGTTACCAGGACAATCAGCCCCAGCATTTT. Protein sequence: CASSYQDNQPQHF.

This clonotype was recorded many times. This chain links TRBV4-3 with TRBJ2-1; maybe TRBD2 (6 bases). The germline V gene has CDR1 LGHNA and CDR2 YSLEER. Trimming shortened V by 0 bases and J by 2 bases, and 14 bases separated the two germline ends. The CDR3 totals 17 residues. In DNA, the CDR3 is TGCGCCAGCAGCCAAGACTTCGCGGGAACCCCCTACAATGAGCAGTTCTTC. Its protein is CASSQDFAGTPYNEQFF.

The chain employs TRBV5-1 and TRBJ2-1, with TRBD2 identical over 10 bases. J gave up 14 bases and V 4 bases, and 15 bases lay outside the gene matches. The CDR3 contains 15 residues. Germline loops: CDR1 SGHRS, CDR2 YFSETQ. The CDR3 DNA sequence: TGCGCCAGCAGCCTTCTAGCGGGAGAAACCCCCTGGGAGTTCTTC. Its translation is CASSLLAGETPWEFF.

This clonotype was seen many times. The J gene is TRBJ2-5, the V gene TRBV12-3 or TRBV12-4; the match to TRBD1 covers 9 bases. V was pared by 7 bases and J by 5 bases, with 8 bases of the junction left unmatched. This CDR3 comprises 14 residues. This CDR3 is CASIGTGLAETQYF. Here the CDR3 DNA reads TGTGCCAGCATTGGGACAGGGCTCGCGGAGACCCAGTACTTC.

This chain connects TRBV7-2 to TRBJ2-3, with 9 bases matching TRBD2. The CDR3 has 15 residues. Germline V CDR1 and CDR2: SGHTA, FQGNSA. After removal of 5 bases from V and 4 bases from J, the junction contained 7 bases not matched to a gene. As DNA, the CDR3 is TGTGCCAGCAGCCCCCATAGCGGGAGAGCAGATACGCAGTATTTT. Translating gives CASSPHSGRADTQYF.

CDR3 loop: CSARGTRGKDTQYF. In DNA form, the CDR3 reads TGCAGTGCTAGGGGGACTAGAGGGAAGGATACGCAGTATTTT. This chain uses TRBV20-1 with TRBJ2-3, with 8 bases fitting TRBD2. From germline, CDR1 is DFQATT and CDR2 SNEGSKA (reference sequence). The CDR3 is 14 residues long. Unmatched junction bases numbered 8, after V lost 3 bases and J lost 6 bases.

This clonotype was counted only a few times. At one end, the junction sequence differs from germline, possibly due to a read error. The rearrangement joins TRBV4-1 to TRBJ2-1; 7 bases map to TRBD2. Germline V CDR1 and CDR2: MGHRA, YSYEKL. The CDR3 is made up of 16 amino acids. The CDR3 is CASTDGRTPGYDEQFF. The CDR3 DNA follows: TGCGCCAGCACCGACGGGAGGACACCCGGCTACGATGAGCAGTTCTTC.

In its sample, this clonotype was seen many times. This CDR3 is CASSFLDASYEQYF. As DNA, the CDR3 is TGTGCCAGCAGTTTTCTGGATGCCTCCTACGAGCAGTACTTC. V is TRBV28 and J is TRBJ2-7; no clear D. The CDR3 sequence is 14 residues long. Germline loops: CDR1 MDHEN, CDR2 SYDVKM. The V gene lost 3 bases and the J gene lost 0 bases, with 9 bases spanning the gap.

This clonotype was observed many times. The rearrangement uses TRBV5-6 and TRBJ2-5; D may be TRBD2 (5 bases). CDR1 is SGHDT and CDR2 is YYEEEE in the germline V gene. Trimming took 4 bases from V and 3 from J, leaving 13 bases between them. There are 14 residues in the CDR3. The CDR3 nucleotides are TGTGCCAGCAGCCTCGCGAGGGCGGAAGAGACCCAGTACTTC. Its protein product is CASSLARAEETQYF.

This clonotype was detected a few times. The CDR3 loop reads CASSLEFSLGLDTQYF. CDR3 nucleotide sequence: TGTGCCAGCAGCTTAGAGTTCTCTTTAGGCCTAGATACGCAGTATTTT. The chain recombines TRBV11-3 with TRBJ2-3, with D uncertain. The CDR3 runs 16 residues. CDR1 is SGHNT, CDR2 YENEEA, per germline. Deletions cut 0 bases from V and 5 bases from J, with 15 bases between.

The chain recombines TRBV27 with TRBJ2-3, with TRBD2 as a possible D gene (6 bases). CDR3 length equals 16 residues. Germline CDR1 MNHEY, CDR2 SMNVEV (reference sequence). V lost 5 bases and J 2 bases, leaving 17 bases between the germline ends. The CDR3 region is CASSELLGLATDTQYF. CDR3 bases: TGTGCCAGCAGTGAGTTGCTGGGACTCGCCACAGATACGCAGTATTTT.

This clonotype was counted a single time. The gene calls are TRBV28 and TRBJ2-3; D is unclear. Per the germline V gene, CDR1 is MDHEN and CDR2 is SYDVKM. V lost 4 bases and J lost 2, with 16 bases in between. This CDR3 has 16 residues. The CDR3 DNA reads as TGTGCCAGCAGTTACGGTAGGTGGCGACCCACAGATACGCAGTATTTT. It codes for CASSYGRWRPTDTQYF.

This clonotype was found many times. Written as DNA, the CDR3 is TGCAGTGCTAGTAGGGGCGAGCAGTACTTC. Its protein product is CSASRGEQYF. This chain joins TRBV20-1 and TRBJ2-7; maybe TRBD1 (5 bases). Germline CDR1 DFQATT, CDR2 SNEGSKA (reference sequence). Trimming cost V 3 bases and J 6 bases, with 6 bases left between them. This CDR3 region has 10 residues.

This clonotype came up many times. The rearrangement uses TRBV27 and TRBJ2-5; 8 bases are shared with TRBD2. Germline V lookup: CDR1 MNHEY, CDR2 SMNVEV (reference sequence). The junction had 1 base not matched to a gene; V was cut back by 3 bases and J by 4 bases. This CDR3 is 13 amino acids long. DNA of the CDR3: TGTGCCAGCAGTTTTGCGGGAGGAGAGACCCAGTACTTC. Amino acid sequence: CASSFAGGETQYF.